This is a list of T cell receptor beta chains from one sample in a study of T cell repertoires in cytomegalovirus infection. TCRdb analysed the reads with MiXCR anew, one entry per CDR3 protein. The sample includes 110,000 or so distinct CDR3 sequences, over 25% of them seen just once. The antigens for these receptors are not known. The input for sequencing was CD8+ T cells from cultured PBMCs, taken from culture after CMV antigen stimulation. The receptors come from a human donor in good health (CMV status not recorded). Some clones in this sample may be carry-over from other donors' samples. Both conserved end residues are part of each CDR3. The order of the fields is CDR3 protein, CDR3 DNA, D gene, V gene, J gene, clone size. D genes are given only for firm matches. Clone size appears in some rows only: once, few, many, or a class for an expanded clone.

CASSQVWSTANTEAFF	TGCGCCAGCAGCCAAGTATGGTCGACAGCGAACACTGAAGCTTTCTTT	-	TRBV4-1	TRBJ1-1	few
CASQGGTSNTGELFF	TGTGCCAGCCAGGGCGGGACATCGAACACCGGGGAGCTGTTTTTT	-	TRBV19	TRBJ2-2	few
CASSGATSGGAYNEQFF	TGTGCCAGCAGTGGAGCGACTAGCGGGGGGGCCTACAATGAGCAGTTCTTC	TRBD2	TRBV2	TRBJ2-1	-
CASSEWAGWGGEYF	TGTGCCAGCAGTGAATGGGCAGGGTGGGGTGGCGAGTACTTC	-	TRBV2	TRBJ2-7	-
CASSQETLPSTNYGYTF	TGCGCCAGCAGCCAAGAAACCCTGCCCTCCACTAACTATGGCTACACCTTC	-	TRBV4-1	TRBJ1-2	-
CASSLAQGYPYEQYF	TGTGCCAGCAGCTTAGCACAGGGCTATCCCTACGAGCAGTACTTC	-	TRBV7-2	TRBJ2-7	-
CASSKTGALSNSPLHF	TGTGCCAGCAGCAAGACAGGGGCTCTATCTAATTCACCCCTCCACTTT	TRBD1	TRBV7-6	TRBJ1-6	-
CSARGLQVSTDTQYF	TGCAGTGCTAGAGGACTGCAGGTTAGCACAGATACGCAGTATTTT	-	TRBV20-1	TRBJ2-3	-
CASSFGNVLTF	TGTGCCAGCAGTTTTGGGAACGTCCTGACTTTC	-	TRBV12-3/TRBV12-4	TRBJ2-6	few
CASSQAVLAAEQFF	TGCGCCAGCAGCCAAGCTGTTCTAGCTGCTGAGCAGTTCTTC	-	TRBV4-3	TRBJ2-1	-
CAISQPGSPQDTEAFF	TGTGCCATCAGCCAACCGGGGTCCCCCCAGGACACTGAAGCTTTCTTT	-	TRBV10-3	TRBJ1-1	-
CASSPAASGGAYTGELFF	TGTGCCAGCAGTCCCGCGGCTAGCGGGGGGGCCTACACCGGGGAGCTGTTTTTT	TRBD2	TRBV27	TRBJ2-2	few
CASSPGLAGGLNYNEQFF	TGTGCCAGCAGTCCGGGACTAGCGGGGGGTCTTAACTACAATGAGCAGTTCTTC	TRBD2	TRBV27	TRBJ2-1	few
CASSPGLVTDTQYF	TGTGCCAGCAGCCCGGGACTAGTCACAGATACGCAGTATTTT	TRBD2	TRBV27	TRBJ2-3	-
CASSGEGQGKDTQYF	TGTGCCAGCAGCGGAGAGGGACAGGGCAAAGATACGCAGTATTTT	TRBD1	TRBV12-3/TRBV12-4	TRBJ2-3	-
CASSEFGLVEVETQYF	TGTGCCAGCAGCGAATTCGGACTAGTTGAGGTCGAGACCCAGTACTTC	TRBD2	TRBV12-3/TRBV12-4	TRBJ2-5	-
CASSLGTGGANEKLFF	TGCGCCAGCAGCTTAGGGACAGGGGGAGCTAATGAAAAACTGTTTTTT	TRBD1	TRBV5-1	TRBJ1-4	-
CASTEEVGGQVNSPLHF	TGTGCCAGCACCGAGGAAGTAGGGGGGCAGGTTAATTCACCCCTCCACTTT	-	TRBV7-8	TRBJ1-6	few